The 7 T cell receptor beta chains listed next were all sequenced from one sample in a study of blood T cells in healthy people across ages. Next came a second PCR, run for roughly 6 to 11 cycles, which used a sample-barcoded 5' primer along with a J-beta primer mix. Via MiXCR, TCRdb re-called the 5' RACE reads, giving one row per CDR3 protein. The table lists 650,000 to 1,000,000 distinct CDR3 sequences, 36% of them singletons. Material for sequencing was blood. The receptor set was obtained from a man between 18 and 29 years old in good health.

This clonotype occurred a few times. The chain links TRBV5-1 to TRBJ2-3; the D gene is possibly TRBD1 (6 bases). Germline CDR1 and CDR2: SGHRS and YFSETQ. V dropped 3 bases and J dropped 1 base, with 15 bases sitting between them. The CDR3 length is 16 residues. The CDR3 DNA reads as TGCGCCAGCAGCTCTACTTTGACAGGTCGCACAGATACGCAGTATTTT. Amino acids: CASSSTLTGRTDTQYF.

There are a few counts of this clonotype. The chain has TRBV16 and TRBJ2-3; D gene unclear. The germline V and J ends were trimmed by 0 bases and 1 base, with 8 bases remaining between them. This CDR3 has 15 residues. Germline CDR1 KGHSY, CDR2 FQNENV. CDR3 amino acids: CASSQSRQGTDTQYF. The CDR3 bases are TGTGCCAGCAGCCAATCCCGGCAGGGCACAGATACGCAGTATTTT.

This chain joins TRBV2 and TRBJ2-2; D call uncertain. The ends were cut back, 3 bases at V and 3 bases at J, with 11 bases in the middle. The CDR3 is 15 amino acids. Germline V lookup: CDR1 SNHLY, CDR2 FYNNEI. DNA for the CDR3: TGTGCCAGCAGTGATTCGAGGCACCACACCGGGGAGCTGTTTTTT. This translates into CASSDSRHHTGELFF.

This clonotype showed up just once. The chain is built from TRBV12-3 or TRBV12-4 and TRBJ2-7; 7 bases are shared with TRBD1. This CDR3 spans 15 amino acids. The trim removed 3 bases at V and 2 bases at J, leaving 7 bases unmatched. The CDR3 DNA follows: TGTGCCAGCAGTTTCGACAGGGAAACCCCCTACGAGCAGTACTTC. This gives the protein CASSFDRETPYEQYF.

CDR3 amino acids: CSAVRGIAEAFF. DNA for the CDR3: TGCAGCGCCGTCCGAGGGATCGCTGAAGCTTTCTTT. The chain recombines TRBV29-1 with TRBJ1-1; D not resolved. V was pared by 7 bases and J by 6 bases, with 15 bases between. CDR1 is SQVTM and CDR2 is ANQGSEA in the germline V gene. The CDR3 totals 12 residues.

This clonotype appeared many times. The J gene is TRBJ2-5, the V gene TRBV28; D may match TRBD1 or TRBD2 (5 bases each). The CDR3 spans 21 residues. V dropped 3 bases and J dropped 11 bases, with 40 bases sitting between them. Germline CDR1 is MDHEN and CDR2 is SYDVKM. The CDR3 here is CASSFSYWTPGAEGLSNEQYF. CDR3 bases: TGTGCCAGCAGTTTCAGCTATTGGACCCCTGGTGCTGAGGGGTTGTCCAATGAGCAGTACTTC.

This clonotype was counted between two and nine times. This chain connects TRBV2 to TRBJ2-5; 7 nucleotides align to TRBD2. The CDR3 loop spans 13 amino acids. Germline lookup yields CDR1 SNHLY and CDR2 FYNNEI. Trimming at V came to 6 bases and at J to 4 bases, leaving 5 bases not matched to a gene. CDR3 DNA sequence: TGTGCCAGCAGACAGTTAGCGGGAGAGACCCAGTACTTC. Translated, it gives CASRQLAGETQYF.